These 5 T cell receptor beta chains share one sample of origin, sequenced in a study of blood T cell repertoires in COVID-19. The protocol was immunoSEQ multiplex PCR, while the TCRdb copy is restricted to in-frame clones and leaves out a portion. In the table there are some 490,000 clones, 70% to 90% of which are singletons. Specimen: peripheral blood. Receptors were obtained from a human donor in a cohort sampled during active COVID-19.

The chain uses TRBV19 and TRBJ1-5, with a possible D match to TRBD1 (6 bases). The V end lost 4 bases, the J end lost 5 bases, and 12 bases lay between the germline ends. There are 14 residues in the CDR3. Germline V CDR1 and CDR2: LNHDA, SQIVND (reference sequence). CDR3 protein: CASSKQGPDQPQHF. The CDR3 DNA sequence: TGTGCCAGTAGTAAGCAGGGGCCGGATCAGCCCCAGCATTTT.

The rearrangement links TRBV29-1 to TRBJ2-7, with a weak D call TRBD2 (6 bases). CDR3 size: 15 residues. The germline CDR1 and CDR2 sequences are SQVTM and ANQGSEA. The germline V and J ends were trimmed by 6 bases and 4 bases, with 22 bases remaining between them. The CDR3 sequence: CSVGEATRGLYEQYF. The CDR3 DNA is TGCAGCGTAGGGGAGGCTACGCGGGGACTTTACGAGCAGTACTTC.

This chain uses TRBV5-5 with TRBJ2-7; 13 bases map to TRBD2. V was clipped by 3 bases and J by 1 base; unmatched bases: 7. The CDR3 consists of 17 residues. Germline assignment: CDR1 SGHKS and CDR2 YYEKEE (reference sequence). CDR3 DNA sequence: TGTGCCAGCAGCTCAGGACTAGCGGGAGCCTTATCCTACGAGCAGTACTTC. It codes for CASSSGLAGALSYEQYF.

The chain couples TRBV28 to TRBJ1-2; a weak D match, TRBD1 (6 bases). V shed 10 bases and J shed 4 bases, with 16 bases lying between them. The V gene's germline CDR1 is MDHEN and CDR2 SYDVKM. The CDR3 length is 13 residues. CDR3 nucleotides: TGTGCCACCCTACCGACAGGACCCTATGGCTACACCTTC. Translation: CATLPTGPYGYTF.

This chain joins TRBV18 and TRBJ2-1; TRBD2 matches 9 bases. Per the germline V gene, CDR1 is KGHSH and CDR2 is LQKENI. This CDR3 has 15 amino acids. Germline trimming cut 5 bases from V and 10 bases from J; bases unmatched to any gene: 12. The CDR3 reads CASSSRPAGGGEQFF. The CDR3 nucleotides are TGTGCCAGCTCATCTCGGCCAGCGGGAGGAGGGGAGCAGTTCTTC.